The sequence of this T cell receptor (beta chain) was determined in a study of blood T cell repertoires in COVID-19. Each participant's cohort was designated according to participant-reported clinical history. For this clone: Other DNA sequences within the sample encode an identical CDR3.

The CDR3 covers 11 residues. The V gene's germline CDR1 is ENHRY and CDR2 SYGVKD. Between the trimmed V and J ends, which lost 0 bases and 8 bases, there was a span of 4 bases. Method: immunoSEQ multiplex PCR; TCRdb's copy keeps in-frame clones and lacks some. The table lists about 200,000 clones, about four fifths of them singletons, with around 4.6% in the top ten. The sample was PBMCs or T cells enriched from blood (not recorded which). This sequence originates from a woman aged 50 to 60 who had been exposed to COVID-19. This rearrangement joins TRBV10-3 to TRBJ1-2; D is uncertain. The CDR3 DNA sequence: TGTGCCATCAGTGAGTCGGAGGGCTACACCTTC. Its protein is CAISESEGYTF.